This TCR beta chain was identified during a study of T cell responses to AZD1222 COVID-19 vaccine. Clones were read by immunoSEQ multiplex PCR, and TCRdb kept only the in-frame ones, dropping some. This table holds 70,000 to 95,000 clones, around 93% found once. Germline assignment: CDR1 SQVTM and CDR2 ANQGSEA. Trimming took 7 bases from V and 5 from J, leaving 12 bases between them. There are 12 residues in the CDR3. Study results and limitations: Scientists sampled the repertoires only once the peak T cell response had passed. The reported proportion of spike-specific TCRs targeting unmutated variant regions was nearly half.

Pooled samples include second doses given at about 4 or 12 weeks. The sample holds one count of this clone. Its antigen is undetermined. This TCR was sampled from an adult who received the AZD1222 COVID-19 vaccine. The sequenced sample was peripheral blood, obtained 28 days after the second AZD1222 dose. The rearrangement uses TRBV29-1 and TRBJ1-5, with D perhaps TRBD1 (5 bases). CDR3: CSAGARDQPQHF. The CDR3 DNA is TGCAGCGCCGGGGCCAGGGATCAGCCCCAGCATTTT.